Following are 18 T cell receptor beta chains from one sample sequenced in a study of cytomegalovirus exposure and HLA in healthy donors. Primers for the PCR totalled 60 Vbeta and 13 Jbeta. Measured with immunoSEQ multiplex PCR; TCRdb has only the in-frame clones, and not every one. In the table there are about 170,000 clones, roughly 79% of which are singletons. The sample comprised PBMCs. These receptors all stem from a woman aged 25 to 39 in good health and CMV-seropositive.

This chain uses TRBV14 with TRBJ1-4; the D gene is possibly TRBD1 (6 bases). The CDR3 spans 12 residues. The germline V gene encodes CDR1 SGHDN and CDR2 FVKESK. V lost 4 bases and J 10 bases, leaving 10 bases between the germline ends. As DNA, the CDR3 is TGTGCCAGCAGCCTCAGGGGCGGAAAACTGTTTTTT. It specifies CASSLRGGKLFF.

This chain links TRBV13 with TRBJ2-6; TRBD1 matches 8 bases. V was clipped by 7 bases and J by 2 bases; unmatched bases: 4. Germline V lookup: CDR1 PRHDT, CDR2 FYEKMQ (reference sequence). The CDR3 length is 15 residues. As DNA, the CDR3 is TGTGCCAGCAACGAACAGGGGGCTGGGGCCAACGTCCTGACTTTC. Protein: CASNEQGAGANVLTF. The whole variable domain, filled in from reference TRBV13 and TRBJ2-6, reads AAGVIQSPRHLIKEKRETATLKCYPIPRHDTVYWYQQGPGQDPQFLISFYEKMQSDKGSIPDRFSAQQFSDYHSELNMSSLELGDSALYFCASNEQGAGANVLTFGAGSRLTVL.

Here the CDR3 DNA reads TGTGCCAGCAGTTTAATGGAGTACGAAGAGTACGAGCAGTACTTC. Encoded protein: CASSLMEYEEYEQYF. J is TRBJ2-7 and V is TRBV28; D uncertain. This CDR3 has 15 residues. Germline assignment: CDR1 MDHEN and CDR2 SYDVKM. Trimming stripped 2 bases from V and 4 bases from J, with 15 bases between.

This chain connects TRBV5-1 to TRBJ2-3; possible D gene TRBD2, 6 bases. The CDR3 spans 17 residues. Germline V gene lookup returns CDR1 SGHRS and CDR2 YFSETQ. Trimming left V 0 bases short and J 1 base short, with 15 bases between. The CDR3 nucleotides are TGCGCCAGCAGCTTGGTTCGGAGGGAATCCGGCACAGATACGCAGTATTTT. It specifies CASSLVRRESGTDTQYF.

The CDR3: CATSRGTGRNEQFF. Written as DNA, the CDR3 is TGTGCCACCAGCAGAGGGACAGGGAGGAATGAGCAGTTCTTC. The chain has TRBV15 and TRBJ2-1; 8 bases are shared with TRBD1. The CDR3 runs 14 residues. V shed 1 base and J 7 bases; nucleotides not matched to a gene: 3. Germline CDR1 reads LNHNV; CDR2 reads YYDKDF (reference sequence).

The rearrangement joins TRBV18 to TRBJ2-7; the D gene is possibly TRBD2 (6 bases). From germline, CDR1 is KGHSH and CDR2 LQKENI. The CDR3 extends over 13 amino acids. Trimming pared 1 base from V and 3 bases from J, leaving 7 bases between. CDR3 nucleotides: TGTGCCAGCTCACCACTCGGGGGCTACGAGCAGTACTTC. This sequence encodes CASSPLGGYEQYF.

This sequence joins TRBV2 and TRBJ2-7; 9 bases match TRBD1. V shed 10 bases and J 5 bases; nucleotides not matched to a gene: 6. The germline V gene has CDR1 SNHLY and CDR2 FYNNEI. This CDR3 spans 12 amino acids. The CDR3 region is CATKQGADEQYF. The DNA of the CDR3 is TGTGCCACCAAACAGGGGGCCGACGAGCAGTACTTC.

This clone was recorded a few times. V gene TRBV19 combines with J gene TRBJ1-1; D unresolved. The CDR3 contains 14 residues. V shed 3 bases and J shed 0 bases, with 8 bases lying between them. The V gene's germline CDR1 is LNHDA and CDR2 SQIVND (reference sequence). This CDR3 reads CASSIGIMNTEAFF. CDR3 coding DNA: TGTGCCAGTAGTATCGGGATCATGAACACTGAAGCTTTCTTT.

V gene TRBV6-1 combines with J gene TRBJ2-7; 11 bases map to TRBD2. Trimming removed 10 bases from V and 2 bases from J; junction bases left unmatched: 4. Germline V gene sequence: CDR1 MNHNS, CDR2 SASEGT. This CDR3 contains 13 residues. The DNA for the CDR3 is TGTGCCACCCTACTAGCGGGGGCCTACGAGCAGTACTTC. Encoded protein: CATLLAGAYEQYF.

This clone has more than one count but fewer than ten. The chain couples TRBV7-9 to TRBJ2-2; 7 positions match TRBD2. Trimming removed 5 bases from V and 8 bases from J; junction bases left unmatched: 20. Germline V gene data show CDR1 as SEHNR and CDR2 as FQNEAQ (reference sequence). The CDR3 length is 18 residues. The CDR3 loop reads CASSRLRLAGVIGGELFF. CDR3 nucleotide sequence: TGTGCCAGCAGCCGTCTCCGCCTTGCGGGGGTGATAGGTGGGGAGCTGTTTTTT.

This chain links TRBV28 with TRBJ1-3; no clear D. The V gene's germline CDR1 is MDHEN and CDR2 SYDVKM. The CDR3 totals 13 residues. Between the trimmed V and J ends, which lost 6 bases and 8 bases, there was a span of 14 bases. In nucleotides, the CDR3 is TGTGCCAGCAGCTCCCTCGGGGTCTACACCATATATTTT. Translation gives CASSSLGVYTIYF.

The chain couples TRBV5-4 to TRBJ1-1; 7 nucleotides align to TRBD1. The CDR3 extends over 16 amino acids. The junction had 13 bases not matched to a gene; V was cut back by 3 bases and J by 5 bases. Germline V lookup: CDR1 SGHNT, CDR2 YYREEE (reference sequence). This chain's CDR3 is CASSSGDRGRSTEAFF. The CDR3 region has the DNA TGTGCCAGCAGCTCGGGTGATAGGGGGCGGAGTACTGAAGCTTTCTTT.

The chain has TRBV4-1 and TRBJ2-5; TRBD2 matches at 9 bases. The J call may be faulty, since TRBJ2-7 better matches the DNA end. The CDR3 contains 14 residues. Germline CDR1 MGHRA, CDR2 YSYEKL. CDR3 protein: CASSSPSGTYEQYF. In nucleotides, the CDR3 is TGCGCCAGCAGTTCCCCTAGCGGGACCTACGAGCAGTACTTC.

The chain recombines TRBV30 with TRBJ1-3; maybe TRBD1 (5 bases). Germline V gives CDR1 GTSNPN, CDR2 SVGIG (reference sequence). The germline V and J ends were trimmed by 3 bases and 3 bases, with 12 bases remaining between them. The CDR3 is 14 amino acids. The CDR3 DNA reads TGTGCCTGGAGGGGCGGGGGTTTTGGAAACACCATATATTTT. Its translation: CAWRGGGFGNTIYF.

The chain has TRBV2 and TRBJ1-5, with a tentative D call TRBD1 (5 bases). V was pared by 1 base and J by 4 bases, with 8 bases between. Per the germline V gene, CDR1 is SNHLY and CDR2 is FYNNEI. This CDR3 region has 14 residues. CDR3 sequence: CASSEGTRNQPQHF. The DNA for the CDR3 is TGTGCCAGCAGTGAAGGGACAAGGAATCAGCCCCAGCATTTT.

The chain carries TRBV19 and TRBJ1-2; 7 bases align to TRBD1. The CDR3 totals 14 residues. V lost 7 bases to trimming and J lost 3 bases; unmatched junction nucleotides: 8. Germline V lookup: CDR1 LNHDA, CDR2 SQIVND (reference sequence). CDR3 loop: CASKQGSGYYGYTF. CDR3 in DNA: TGTGCCAGTAAACAGGGGTCAGGGTACTATGGCTACACCTTC.

CDR3 DNA: TGCAGCGTTGAGTCACAGGGGGGGTTCATTCAGTACTTC. It yields the protein CSVESQGGFIQYF. The V and J genes are TRBV29-1 and TRBJ2-4; D is possibly TRBD1 (8 bases). Trimming shortened V by 3 bases and J by 9 bases, and 15 bases separated the two germline ends. This CDR3 is built from 13 residues. CDR1 and CDR2 (germline): SQVTM, ANQGSEA.

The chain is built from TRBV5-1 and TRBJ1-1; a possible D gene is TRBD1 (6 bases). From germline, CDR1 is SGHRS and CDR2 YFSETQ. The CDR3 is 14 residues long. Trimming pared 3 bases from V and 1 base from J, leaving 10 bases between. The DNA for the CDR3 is TGCGCCAGCAGCTCCGGGACAACGAACACTGAAGCTTTCTTT. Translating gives CASSSGTTNTEAFF. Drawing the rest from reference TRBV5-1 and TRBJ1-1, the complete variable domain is KAGVTQTPRYLIKTRGQQVTLSCSPISGHRSVSWYQQTPGQGLQFLFEYFSETQRNKGNFPGRFSGRQFSNSRSEMNVSTLELGDSALYLCASSSGTTNTEAFFGQGTRLTVV.